Listed here are 17 T cell receptor beta chains from one sample, sequenced in a study of T cell responses to AZD1222 COVID-19 vaccine. Clones were read by immunoSEQ multiplex PCR, and TCRdb kept only the in-frame ones, dropping some. The repertoire includes approximately 180,000 clones, 80% to 95% of them detected once, and 10% sits in the top ten. The specimen was peripheral blood, collected on day 0 of AZD1222 vaccination. Receptors originate from an adult in good health.

The V gene is TRBV11-1, the J gene TRBJ1-2; D is possibly TRBD1 (5 bases). The germline V gene has CDR1 SGHAT and CDR2 FQDESV (reference sequence). The CDR3 spans 15 residues. Trimming took 2 bases from V and 4 from J, leaving 14 bases between them. CDR3 loop: CASSLSRQRTYGYTF. CDR3 bases: TGTGCCAGCAGCTTATCCCGACAGAGAACCTATGGCTACACCTTC.

The J gene is TRBJ1-6, the V gene TRBV28, with D unclear. CDR1 is MDHEN, CDR2 SYDVKM, per germline. V lost 4 bases, J lost 3 bases, and 16 bases lay in between. This CDR3 has 17 residues. The CDR3 loop is CASSYGGDPGYNSPLHF. The CDR3 DNA reads TGTGCCAGCAGTTATGGCGGCGACCCCGGCTATAATTCACCCCTCCACTTT. Full variable domain (missing parts from reference TRBV28 and TRBJ1-6): DVKVTQSSRYLVKRTGEKVFLECVQDMDHENMFWYRQDPGLGLRLIYFSYDVKMKEKGDIPEGYSVSREKKERFSLILESASTNQTSMYLCASSYGGDPGYNSPLHFGNGTRLTVT.

This clone has just a few counts. The rearrangement links TRBV20-1 to TRBJ1-2; tentatively, D is TRBD1 (6 bases). Trimming pared 3 bases from V and 3 bases from J, leaving 14 bases between. This CDR3 contains 14 residues. CDR1 DFQATT and CDR2 SNEGSKA come from the germline V gene (reference sequence). CDR3 residues: CSASGQGSDYGYTF. In nucleotides, the CDR3 is TGCAGTGCTAGTGGGCAGGGGTCGGACTATGGCTACACCTTC.

The CDR3 loop is CASSWGIGSGQPQHF. The DNA for the CDR3 is TGTGCCAGCAGCTGGGGAATAGGGTCCGGTCAGCCCCAGCATTTT. The chain recombines TRBV5-6 with TRBJ1-5; no clear D gene. The CDR3 runs 15 residues. CDR1 is SGHDT and CDR2 is YYEEEE in the germline V gene. Deletions cut 3 bases from V and 6 bases from J, with 16 bases between.

In this sample, this clone turned up once. The chain is built from TRBV4-1 and TRBJ1-1; D is unclear. V was cut by 0 bases and J by 6 bases, with 17 bases left in between. CDR1 is MGHRA, CDR2 YSYEKL, per germline. This CDR3 has 16 amino acids. CDR3 protein: CASSQDGEGLTAEAFF. The DNA of the CDR3 is TGCGCCAGCAGCCAAGATGGTGAAGGTTTAACCGCTGAAGCTTTCTTT.

This sequence joins TRBV7-2 and TRBJ2-1, with 9 bases matching TRBD1. The CDR3 is 16 amino acids. The trim removed 5 bases at V and 6 bases at J, leaving 11 bases unmatched. Germline CDR1 is SGHTA and CDR2 is FQGNSA. The CDR3 DNA reads as TGTGCCAGCAGCCGTAGCCGACAGGGGGTTCGCAATGAGCAGTTCTTC. It yields the protein CASSRSRQGVRNEQFF.

The J gene is TRBJ2-1, the V gene TRBV24-1; weak D call: TRBD2 (5 bases). CDR1 and CDR2 (germline): KGHDR, SFDVKD. This CDR3 spans 14 amino acids. Trimming cost V 3 bases and J 4 bases, with 9 bases left between them. As DNA, the CDR3 is TGTGCCACCAGTGATGCTGGACTGTACAATGAGCAGTTCTTC. Encoded protein: CATSDAGLYNEQFF.

This chain uses TRBV7-7 with TRBJ2-1, with D possibly TRBD1 on 5 matching bases. V lost 5 bases, J lost 3 bases, and 8 bases lay in between. This CDR3 spans 13 amino acids. Looked up from germline, CDR1 is SSHAT and CDR2 is FNYEAQ (reference sequence). CDR3 residues: CASSRTHYNEQFF. The DNA for the CDR3 is TGTGCCAGCAGCCGGACACACTACAATGAGCAGTTCTTC.

This clone appeared a few times. The DNA of the CDR3 is TGTGCCAGCAGTGAATGGGGCACTGAAGCTTTCTTT. The encoded protein is CASSEWGTEAFF. The chain carries TRBV25-1 and TRBJ1-1; D is ambiguous. The CDR3 length is 12 residues. CDR1 MGHDK and CDR2 SYGVNS come from the germline V gene. Trimming pared 1 base from V and 4 bases from J, leaving 4 bases between.

As concerns this clone: This sample includes further DNA sequences coding for the same CDR3. The chain is built from TRBV27 and TRBJ1-1; a weak D match, TRBD1 (5 bases). Trimming cost V 2 bases and J 2 bases, with 6 bases left between them. Germline-derived CDR1 and CDR2 are MNHEY and SMNVEV (reference sequence). The CDR3 sequence is 13 residues long. CDR3 nucleotide sequence: TGTGCCAGCAGTTTACAGGGAAACACTGAAGCTTTCTTT. Translated: CASSLQGNTEAFF.

This chain links TRBV5-1 with TRBJ1-1; 11 bases line up with TRBD1. Per germline, CDR1 SGHRS and CDR2 YFSETQ. The V gene end was trimmed by 1 base and the J gene end by 8 bases; junction bases not matched to a gene: 7. The CDR3 runs 15 residues. The CDR3 here is CASSLPGTGGLEAFF. The CDR3 nucleotides are TGCGCCAGCAGCTTGCCCGGGACAGGGGGTTTGGAAGCTTTCTTT.

This sequence joins TRBV9 and TRBJ1-6; unclear D gene. Germline V lookup: CDR1 SGDLS, CDR2 YYNGEE. The CDR3 length is 16 residues. With 4 bases removed from V and 4 bases from J, the gap between germline ends came to 15 bases. The CDR3 sequence is CASSRTGTGYNSPLHF. CDR3 bases: TGTGCCAGCAGCCGAACCGGAACCGGGTATAATTCACCCCTCCACTTT.

This chain uses TRBV9 with TRBJ1-2; perhaps TRBD1 as D (6 bases). The CDR3 is 13 amino acids. V lost 4 bases, J lost 4 bases, and 11 bases lay in between. Germline values: CDR1 SGDLS, CDR2 YYNGEE. CDR3 DNA sequence: TGTGCCAGCAGCCCGCAGGGGTCCTATGGCTACACCTTC. The encoded protein is CASSPQGSYGYTF.

This chain connects TRBV12-1 to TRBJ1-2. TRBV12-1 has pseudogene status. The CDR3 runs to 16 residues. The CDR3 DNA sequence: TGTGCCAGCAGCCAAGGACTCCCTCAAGCACCGGCTGGCTACACCTTC. Its protein product is CASSQGLPQAPAGYTF.

The chain couples TRBV5-1 to TRBJ2-3, with TRBD2 matching over 8 bases. V was clipped by 0 bases and J by 0 bases; unmatched bases: 3. The CDR3 totals 16 residues. Germline assignment: CDR1 SGHRS and CDR2 YFSETQ. The CDR3 loop is CASSLEAGGSTDTQYF. In nucleotides, the CDR3 is TGCGCCAGCAGCTTGGAGGCGGGGGGAAGCACAGATACGCAGTATTTT.

The chain uses TRBV7-2 and TRBJ2-7; D may be TRBD1 (6 bases). Germline V gene lookup returns CDR1 SGHTA and CDR2 FQGNSA. Deletions cut 4 bases from V and 4 bases from J, with 11 bases between. The CDR3 covers 13 residues. CDR3: CASSSTGPYEQYV. The CDR3, as DNA: TGTGCCAGCAGCTCCACAGGGCCATACGAGCAGTACGTC.

V and J are TRBV19 and TRBJ1-2; D is unclear. The CDR3 spans 14 residues. The germline V gene encodes CDR1 LNHDA and CDR2 SQIVND (reference sequence). Trimming cost V 1 base and J 6 bases, with 12 bases left between them. CDR3 DNA: TGTGCCAGTAGTATAGGGTCTCCGACGGATGGCTACACCTTC. Its translation is CASSIGSPTDGYTF. The full variable domain, with the rest looked up from reference TRBV19 and TRBJ1-2, is DGGITQSPKYLFRKEGQNVTLSCEQNLNHDAMYWYRQDPGQGLRLIYYSQIVNDFQKGDIAEGYSVSREKKESFPLTVTSAQKNPTAFYLCASSIGSPTDGYTFGSGTRLTVV.